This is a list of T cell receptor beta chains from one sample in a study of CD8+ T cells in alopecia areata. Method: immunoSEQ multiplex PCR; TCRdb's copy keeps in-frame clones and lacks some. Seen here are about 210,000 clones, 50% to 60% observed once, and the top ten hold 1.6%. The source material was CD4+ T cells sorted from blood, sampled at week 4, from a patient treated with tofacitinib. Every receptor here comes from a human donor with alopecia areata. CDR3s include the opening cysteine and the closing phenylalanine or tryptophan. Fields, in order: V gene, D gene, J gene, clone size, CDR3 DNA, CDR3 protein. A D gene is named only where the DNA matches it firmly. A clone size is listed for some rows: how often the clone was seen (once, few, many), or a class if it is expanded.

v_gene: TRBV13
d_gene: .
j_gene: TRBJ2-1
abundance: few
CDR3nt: TGTGCCAGCAGCGTAAATGGCGGGGCTGGAGGGCAGTTCTTC
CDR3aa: CASSVNGGAGGQFF

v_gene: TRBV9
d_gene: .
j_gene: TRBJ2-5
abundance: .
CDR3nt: TGTGCCAGCAGCGCCACTGGATCCCGGAGGGTGGTAGAGACCCAGTACTTC
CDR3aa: CASSATGSRRVVETQYF

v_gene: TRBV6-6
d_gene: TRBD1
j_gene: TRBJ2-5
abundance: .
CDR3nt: TGTGCCAGCAGACAGGGGGGTCCTAAAGAGACCCAGTACTTC
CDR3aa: CASRQGGPKETQYF

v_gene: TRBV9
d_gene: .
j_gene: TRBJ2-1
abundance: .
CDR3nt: TGTGCCAGCAGCGGGGGACCTTCGTTCGACAATGAGCAGTTCTTC
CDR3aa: CASSGGPSFDNEQFF

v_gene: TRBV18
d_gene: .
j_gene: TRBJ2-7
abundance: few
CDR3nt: TGTGCCAGCTCACCGCCGAGGGGGGCGAGCTCCTACGAGCAGTACTTC
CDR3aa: CASSPPRGASSYEQYF

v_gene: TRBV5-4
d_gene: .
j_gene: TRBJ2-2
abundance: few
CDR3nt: TGTGCCAGCAGCCTCGACAGCCTGAACACCGGGGAGCTGTTTTTT
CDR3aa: CASSLDSLNTGELFF

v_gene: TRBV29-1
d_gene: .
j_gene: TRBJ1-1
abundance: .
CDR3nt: TGCAGCGTTGAAGAAAAAGGGGTCGCTGAAGCTTTCTTT
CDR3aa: CSVEEKGVAEAFF

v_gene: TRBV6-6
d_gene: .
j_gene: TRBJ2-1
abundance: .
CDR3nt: TGTGCCAGCATGTTTGGGACAACATACAATGAGCAGTTCTTC
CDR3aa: CASMFGTTYNEQFF

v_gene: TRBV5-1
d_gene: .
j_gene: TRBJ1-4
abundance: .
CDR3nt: TGCGCCAGCAGCTTCCGTATGGGGGGCGCTAATGAAAAACTGTTTTTT
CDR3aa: CASSFRMGGANEKLFF

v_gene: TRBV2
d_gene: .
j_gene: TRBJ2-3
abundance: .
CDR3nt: TGTGCCAGCAGGGTTGGTAGCTCAGATACGCAGTATTTT
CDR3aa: CASRVGSSDTQYF

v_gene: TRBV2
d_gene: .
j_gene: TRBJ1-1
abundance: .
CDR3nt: TGTGCCAGCAGAAGGACGGGGAACACTGAAGCTTTCTTT
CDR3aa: CASRRTGNTEAFF

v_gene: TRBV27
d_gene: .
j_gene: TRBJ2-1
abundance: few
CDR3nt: TGTGCCAGCAGTTTTTCTACCCTTTTGGCTTTAGGTGAGCAGTTCTTC
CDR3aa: CASSFSTLLALGEQFF

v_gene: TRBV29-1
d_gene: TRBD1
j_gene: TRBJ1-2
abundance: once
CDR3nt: TGCAGCGTTGACACGGGACAGGGGAATGGCTACACCTTC
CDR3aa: CSVDTGQGNGYTF

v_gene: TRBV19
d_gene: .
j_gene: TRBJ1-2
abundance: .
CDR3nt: TGTGCCAGTAGTATGAATCCTACCCGAAACTATGGCTACACCTTC
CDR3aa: CASSMNPTRNYGYTF

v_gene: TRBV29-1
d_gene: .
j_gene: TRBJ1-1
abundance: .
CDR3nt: TGCAGCGTTGTCGGCAGAATGAACACTGAAGCTTTCTTT
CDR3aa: CSVVGRMNTEAFF

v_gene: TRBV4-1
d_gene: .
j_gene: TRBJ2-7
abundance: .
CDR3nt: TGCGCCAGCAGCCAACGTCAGCACTCCTACGAGCAGTACTTC
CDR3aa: CASSQRQHSYEQYF

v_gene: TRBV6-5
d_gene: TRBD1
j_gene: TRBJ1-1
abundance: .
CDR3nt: TGTGCCAGCACCAGGACAGGTCGAGGGACTGAAGCTTTCTTT
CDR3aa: CASTRTGRGTEAFF

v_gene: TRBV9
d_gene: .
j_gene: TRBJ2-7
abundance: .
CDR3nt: TGTGCCAGCAGCGTAGGTCAGGGATCCCAGTACTTC
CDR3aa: CASSVGQGSQYF

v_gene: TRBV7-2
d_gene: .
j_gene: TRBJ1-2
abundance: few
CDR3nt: TGTGCCAGCAGCCTGACAGCCTCGTATGGCTACACCTTC
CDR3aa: CASSLTASYGYTF

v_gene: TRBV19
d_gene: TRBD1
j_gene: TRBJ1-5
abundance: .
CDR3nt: TGTGCCAGTAGTATTGGTCAGGGGGCCCGTCAGCCCCAGCATTTT
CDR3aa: CASSIGQGARQPQHF

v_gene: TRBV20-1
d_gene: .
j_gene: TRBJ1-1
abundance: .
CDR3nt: TGCAGTGCTAGGGGCAGCTCTGGAGCTTTCTTT
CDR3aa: CSARGSSGAFF

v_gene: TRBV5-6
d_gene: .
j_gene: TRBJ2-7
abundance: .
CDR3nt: TGTGCCAGCCGACTCGGTCGGGTCTCCTACGAGCAGTACTTC
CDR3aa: CASRLGRVSYEQYF

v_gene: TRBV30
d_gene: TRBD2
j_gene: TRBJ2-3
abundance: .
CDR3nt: TGTGCCTGGAGTCCCCTTAGCGGGGTAAGAGATACGCAGTATTTT
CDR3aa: CAWSPLSGVRDTQYF

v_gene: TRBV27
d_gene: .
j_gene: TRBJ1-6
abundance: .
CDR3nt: TGTGCCAGCAGTTTGGACAGCAGTGCGGAATTTTCACCCCTCCACTTT
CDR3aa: CASSLDSSAEFSPLHF

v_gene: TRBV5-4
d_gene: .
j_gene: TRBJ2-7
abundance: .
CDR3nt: TGTGCCAGCAGCTTGGCAGGGGCCACCTCCTACGAGCAGTACTTC
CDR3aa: CASSLAGATSYEQYF

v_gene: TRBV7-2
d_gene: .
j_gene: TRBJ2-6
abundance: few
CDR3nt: TGTGCCAGCAGCTGGGTGGGCTCTGGGGCCAACGTCCTGACTTTC
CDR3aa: CASSWVGSGANVLTF

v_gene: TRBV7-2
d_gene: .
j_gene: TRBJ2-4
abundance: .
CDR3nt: TGTGCCAGCAGCCGACCTGCCACAGACATTCAGTACTTC
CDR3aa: CASSRPATDIQYF

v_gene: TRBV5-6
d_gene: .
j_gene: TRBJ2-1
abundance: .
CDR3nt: TGTGCCAGCAGCTTGGCATACGGCAGGCGCTCCTACAATGAGCAGTTCTTC
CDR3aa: CASSLAYGRRSYNEQFF

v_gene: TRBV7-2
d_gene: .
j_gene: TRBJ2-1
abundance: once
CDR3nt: TGTGCCAGCAGCTTAGAGGGAACAGGGTCCTACAATGAGCAGTTCTTC
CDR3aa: CASSLEGTGSYNEQFF

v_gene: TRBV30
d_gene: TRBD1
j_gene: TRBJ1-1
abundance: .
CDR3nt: TGTGCCTGCCCTCCGGGACAGGGAGGCACTGAAGCTTTCTTT
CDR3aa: CACPPGQGGTEAFF

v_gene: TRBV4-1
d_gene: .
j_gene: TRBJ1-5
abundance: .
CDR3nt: TGCGCCAGCAGCCAAGATGAGGCAGGGCTTGGGCCCCAGCATTTT
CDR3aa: CASSQDEAGLGPQHF

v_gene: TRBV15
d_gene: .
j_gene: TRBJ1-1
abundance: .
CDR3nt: TGTGCCACCAGCAGAACTACTAACACTGAAGCTTTCTTT
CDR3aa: CATSRTTNTEAFF

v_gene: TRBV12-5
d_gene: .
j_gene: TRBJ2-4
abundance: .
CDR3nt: TGTGCTAGTGGTTTGGGGCAGGGAACGTTCCAGGCCAAAAACATTCAGTACTTC
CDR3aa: CASGLGQGTFQAKNIQYF

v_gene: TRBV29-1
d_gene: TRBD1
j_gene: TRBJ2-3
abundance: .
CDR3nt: TGCAGCGTTAGGACAGGAGTCAGCACAGATACGCAGTATTTT
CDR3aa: CSVRTGVSTDTQYF

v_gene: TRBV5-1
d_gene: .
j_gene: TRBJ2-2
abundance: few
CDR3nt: TGCGCCAGCAGCCCTTCCACCGGGGAGCTGTTTTTT
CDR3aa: CASSPSTGELFF

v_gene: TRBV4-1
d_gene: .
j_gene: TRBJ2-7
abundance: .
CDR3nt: TGCGCCAGCAGCCAAGAGCCCACTCGGGCCTACGAGCAGTACTTC
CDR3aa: CASSQEPTRAYEQYF

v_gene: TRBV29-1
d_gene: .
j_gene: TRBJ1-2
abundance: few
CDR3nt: TGCAGCGTTGAAGAAGCGGGAAAATATGGCTACACCTTC
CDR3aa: CSVEEAGKYGYTF

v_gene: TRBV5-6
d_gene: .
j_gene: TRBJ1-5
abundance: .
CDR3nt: TGTGCCAGCAGCTTTGACAATCAGCCCCAGCATTTT
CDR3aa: CASSFDNQPQHF

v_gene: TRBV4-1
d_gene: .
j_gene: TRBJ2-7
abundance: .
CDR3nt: TGCGCCAGCAGCCTGGGACCTATGACCTACGAGCAGTACTTC
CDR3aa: CASSLGPMTYEQYF

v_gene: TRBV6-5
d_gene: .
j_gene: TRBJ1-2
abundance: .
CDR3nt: TGTGCCAGCAGCTTCGGACCCCCTAACTATGGCTACACCTTC
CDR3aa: CASSFGPPNYGYTF

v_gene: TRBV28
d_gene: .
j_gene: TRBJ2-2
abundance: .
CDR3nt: TGTGCCAGCAGTCCCCCGGGTACCGGGGAGCTGTTTTTT
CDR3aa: CASSPPGTGELFF

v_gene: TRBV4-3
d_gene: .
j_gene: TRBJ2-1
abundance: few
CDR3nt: TGCGCCAGCAGCCGGGGGGAATTAGGGGAGCAGTTCTTC
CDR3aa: CASSRGELGEQFF

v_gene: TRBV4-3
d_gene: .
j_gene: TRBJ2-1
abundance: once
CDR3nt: TGCGCCAGCAGCCAAGAGGGGAAGGGGTACAATGAGCAGTTCTTC
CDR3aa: CASSQEGKGYNEQFF